This T cell receptor (beta chain) was sequenced for a study of blood T cell repertoires in COVID-19. Across about two dozen US areas, participants ranged in age from 18 to 89 years. Each recovered donor of Cohort 3 presented with two negative PCRs, clearance, or symptom resolution. The assay was immunoSEQ multiplex PCR, and TCRdb's table has in-frame clones only and misses some. This sample yields some 530,000 clones, of which 75% to 90% are seen a single time; 8.3% belongs to the top ten. The specimen was PBMCs or T cells enriched from blood (not recorded which). The clonotype comes from a woman aged 55-70 years who had recovered from COVID-19.

The CDR3 DNA reads as TGCGCCAGCAGTCAATCGGACAGTTACGCTAACTATGGCTACACCTTC. Translated: CASSQSDSYANYGYTF. The chain recombines TRBV23-1 with TRBJ1-2; tentative D call: TRBD1 (6 bases). Being an ORF, TRBV23-1 has a function that is uncertain. The CDR3 has 16 residues. Trimming left V 0 bases short and J 0 bases short, with 11 bases between.